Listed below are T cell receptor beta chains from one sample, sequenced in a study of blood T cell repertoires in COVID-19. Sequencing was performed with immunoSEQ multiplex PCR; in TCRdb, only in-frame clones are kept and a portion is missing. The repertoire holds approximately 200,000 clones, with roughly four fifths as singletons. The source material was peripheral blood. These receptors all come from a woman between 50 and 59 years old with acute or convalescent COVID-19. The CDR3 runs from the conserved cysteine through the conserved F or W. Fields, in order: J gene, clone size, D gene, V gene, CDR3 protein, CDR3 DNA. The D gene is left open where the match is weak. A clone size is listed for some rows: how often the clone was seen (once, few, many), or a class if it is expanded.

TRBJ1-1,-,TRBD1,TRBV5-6,CASSLQGSAEAFF,TGTGCCAGCAGCTTACAGGGGTCGGCTGAAGCTTTCTTT
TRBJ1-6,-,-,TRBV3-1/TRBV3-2,CASSRIGDIINSPLHF,TGTGCCAGCAGCCGAATCGGGGACATTATTAATTCACCCCTCCACTTT
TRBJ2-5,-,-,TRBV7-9,CASSRGHLGETQYF,TGTGCCAGCAGCCGCGGACACCTAGGGGAGACCCAGTACTTC
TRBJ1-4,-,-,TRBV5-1,CASSIAGDKLFF,TGCGCCAGCAGCATCGCGGGGGATAAACTGTTTTTT
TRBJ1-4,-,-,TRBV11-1,CASSRRQREKLFF,TGTGCCAGCAGCCGTCGACAGCGTGAAAAACTGTTTTTT
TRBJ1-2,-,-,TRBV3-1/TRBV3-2,CASSQGSLYGYTF,TGTGCCAGCAGCCAAGGTTCCCTCTATGGCTACACCTTC
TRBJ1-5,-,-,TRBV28,CASSRARSNQPQHF,TGTGCCAGCAGTCGTGCGAGGAGCAATCAGCCCCAGCATTTT
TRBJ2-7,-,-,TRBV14,CASSPAGFYEQYF,TGTGCCAGCAGCCCGGCCGGGTTCTACGAGCAGTACTTC
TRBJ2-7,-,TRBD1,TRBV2,CASRQGQVSYEQYF,TGTGCCAGCAGACAGGGACAGGTTTCCTACGAGCAGTACTTC
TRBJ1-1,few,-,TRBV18,CASSPTGPNTEAFF,TGTGCCAGCTCACCAACAGGGCCGAACACTGAAGCTTTCTTT
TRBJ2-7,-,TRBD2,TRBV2,CASRLTSGGPGSYEQYF,TGTGCCTCCCGACTTACTAGCGGGGGGCCTGGCTCCTACGAGCAGTACTTC
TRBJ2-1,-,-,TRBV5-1,CASSLMSSYNEQFF,TGCGCCAGCAGCTTGATGAGCTCCTACAATGAGCAGTTCTTC
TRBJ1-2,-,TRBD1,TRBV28,CASSPGGTANYGYTF,TGTGCCAGCAGCCCCGGCGGGACAGCTAACTATGGCTACACCTTC